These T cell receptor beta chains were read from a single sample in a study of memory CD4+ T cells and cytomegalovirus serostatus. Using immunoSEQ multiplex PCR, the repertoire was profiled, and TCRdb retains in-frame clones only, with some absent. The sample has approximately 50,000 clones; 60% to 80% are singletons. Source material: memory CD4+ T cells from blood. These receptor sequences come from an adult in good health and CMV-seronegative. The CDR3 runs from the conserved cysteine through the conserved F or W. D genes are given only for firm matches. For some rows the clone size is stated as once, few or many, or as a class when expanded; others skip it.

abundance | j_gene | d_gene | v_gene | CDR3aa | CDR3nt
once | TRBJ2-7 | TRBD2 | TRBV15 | CATSREGGSSEQYF | TGTGCCACCAGCAGAGAGGGCGGGAGTAGCGAGCAGTACTTC
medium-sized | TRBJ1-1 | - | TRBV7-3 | CASSLMGMNTEAFF | TGTGCCAGCAGCTTAATGGGCATGAACACTGAAGCTTTCTTT
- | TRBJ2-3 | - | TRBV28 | CASSLGGAGRTDTQYF | TGTGCCAGCAGTTTAGGGGGGGCAGGGCGGACAGATACGCAGTATTTT
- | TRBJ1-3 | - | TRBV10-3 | CAMSPGAVSGNTIYF | TGTGCCATGTCCCCAGGAGCCGTCTCTGGAAACACCATATATTTT
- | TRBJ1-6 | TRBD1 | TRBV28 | CASRIAGTGLAPLHF | TGTGCCAGCAGAATAGCCGGGACAGGCCTGGCACCCCTCCACTTT
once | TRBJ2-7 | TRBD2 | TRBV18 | CASSPTSGASYEQYF | TGTGCCAGCTCTCCCACTAGCGGAGCATCCTACGAGCAGTACTTC
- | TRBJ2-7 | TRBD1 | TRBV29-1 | CSVGGQGVEQYF | TGCAGCGTTGGAGGACAGGGGGTCGAGCAGTACTTC
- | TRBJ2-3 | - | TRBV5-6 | CASSFKSSSTDTQYF | TGTGCCAGCAGCTTCAAAAGTTCGAGCACAGATACGCAGTATTTT
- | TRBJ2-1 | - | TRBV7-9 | CASSLTAASYNEQFF | TGTGCCAGCAGCTTAACGGCAGCCTCCTACAATGAGCAGTTCTTC
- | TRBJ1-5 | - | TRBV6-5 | CASSPGTGNQPQHF | TGTGCCAGCAGTCCCGGGACGGGCAATCAGCCCCAGCATTTT
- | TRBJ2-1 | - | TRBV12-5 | CASGLLGLTYNEQFF | TGTGCTAGTGGTTTGTTAGGGTTAACCTACAATGAGCAGTTCTTC
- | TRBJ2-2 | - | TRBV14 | CASSQAIRGTRAGLNTGELFF | TGTGCCAGCAGCCAAGCGATTAGAGGAACTCGGGCTGGACTTAACACCGGGGAGCTGTTTTTT
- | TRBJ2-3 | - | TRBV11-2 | CASSLEPRADTQYF | TGTGCCAGCAGCTTAGAGCCCCGGGCAGATACGCAGTATTTT
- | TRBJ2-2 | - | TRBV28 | CASNHETGELFF | TGTGCCAGCAATCACGAGACCGGGGAGCTGTTTTTT
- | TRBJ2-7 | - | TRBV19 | CASSNWVDSAYEQYF | TGTGCCAGTAGTAATTGGGTTGATTCGGCCTACGAGCAGTACTTC
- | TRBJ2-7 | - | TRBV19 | CASSIGLDYEQYF | TGTGCCAGTAGTATAGGCCTAGACTACGAGCAGTACTTC